This T cell receptor beta chain was documented in a study of PD-L1 blockade in urothelial cancer. Findings of the study overall: When measured at 3 weeks, tumor-associated blood clones expanded more in durable-benefit patients.

TCRdb's copy holds only in-frame clones and misses some; the assay was immunoSEQ multiplex PCR. There are about 110,000 clones in the sample; around 93% occur only once, and 3% to 4.5% lies in the top ten. Comments on this clone: No antigen is known for it.

The CDR3 consists of 11 residues. Germline CDR1 is KGHSH and CDR2 is LQKENI. Trimming took 10 bases from V and 14 from J; bases not matched to a gene: 11. Time point: peripheral blood 6 weeks after treatment start. The study enrolled patients with locally advanced or metastatic urothelial carcinoma. Sample: PBMCs, taken around atezolizumab (anti-PD-L1) treatment. The source is a man aged 60 to 69 with urothelial cancer. The J gene is TRBJ2-1, the V gene TRBV18; TRBD2 agrees at 7 bases. CDR3 sequence (DNA): TGTGCCACCGAACGGGGGGAATCTAAGTTCTTC. It translates to CATERGESKFF. The full variable domain, in which reference TRBV18 and TRBJ2-1 provide the parts outside the CDR3, is NAGVMQNPRHLVRRRGQEARLRCSPMKGHSHVYWYRQLPEEGLKFMVYLQKENIIDESGMPKERFSAEFPKEGPSILRIQQVVRGDSAAYFCATERGESKFFGPGTRLTVL.